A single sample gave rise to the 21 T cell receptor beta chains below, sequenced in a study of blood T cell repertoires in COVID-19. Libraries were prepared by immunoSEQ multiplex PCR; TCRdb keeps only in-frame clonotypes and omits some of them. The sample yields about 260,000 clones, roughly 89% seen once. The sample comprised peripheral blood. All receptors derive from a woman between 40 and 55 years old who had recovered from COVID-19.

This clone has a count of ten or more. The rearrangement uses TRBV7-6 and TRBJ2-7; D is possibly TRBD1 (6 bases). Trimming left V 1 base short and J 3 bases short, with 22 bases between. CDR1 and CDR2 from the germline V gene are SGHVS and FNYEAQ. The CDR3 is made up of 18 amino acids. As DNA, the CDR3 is TGTGCCAGCAGCTTAGACAGGGAGTGGAGCCCTGTTCTCTACGAGCAGTACTTC. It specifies CASSLDREWSPVLYEQYF.

The CDR3 protein is CASSLQTGQETQYF. CDR3 DNA sequence: TGTGCCAGCAGTCTACAGACCGGACAAGAGACCCAGTACTTC. The chain employs TRBV6-5 and TRBJ2-5; D gene unclear. The CDR3 is made up of 14 amino acids. Trimming cost V 5 bases and J 2 bases, with 12 bases left between them. CDR1 is MNHEY, CDR2 SVGAGI, per germline.

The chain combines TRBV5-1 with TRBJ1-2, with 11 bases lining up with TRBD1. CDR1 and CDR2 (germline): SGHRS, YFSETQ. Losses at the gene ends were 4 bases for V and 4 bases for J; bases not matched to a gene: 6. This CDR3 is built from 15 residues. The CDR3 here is CASSIRTGGSYGYTF. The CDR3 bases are TGCGCCAGCAGCATCCGGACAGGGGGCTCCTATGGCTACACCTTC. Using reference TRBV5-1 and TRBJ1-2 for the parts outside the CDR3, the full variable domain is KAGVTQTPRYLIKTRGQQVTLSCSPISGHRSVSWYQQTPGQGLQFLFEYFSETQRNKGNFPGRFSGRQFSNSRSEMNVSTLELGDSALYLCASSIRTGGSYGYTFGSGTRLTVV.

Here the CDR3 reads CASSLWGPGDGYTF. CDR3 bases: TGTGCCAGCAGCTTATGGGGCCCGGGTGATGGCTACACCTTC. The gene calls are TRBV7-2 and TRBJ1-2; TRBD1 might be the D (5 bases). This CDR3 region has 14 residues. V shed 2 bases and J shed 6 bases, with 13 bases lying between them. The germline V gene encodes CDR1 SGHTA and CDR2 FQGNSA.

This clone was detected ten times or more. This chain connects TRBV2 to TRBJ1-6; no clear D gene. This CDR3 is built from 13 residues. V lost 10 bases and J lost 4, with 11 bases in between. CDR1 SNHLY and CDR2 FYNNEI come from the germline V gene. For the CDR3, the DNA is TGTGCCACGCAACAAGATTATAATTCACCCCTCCACTTT. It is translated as CATQQDYNSPLHF.

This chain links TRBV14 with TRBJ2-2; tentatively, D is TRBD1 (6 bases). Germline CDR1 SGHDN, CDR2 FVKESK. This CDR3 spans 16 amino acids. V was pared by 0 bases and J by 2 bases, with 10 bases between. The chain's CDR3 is CASSQEGRGNTGELFF. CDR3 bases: TGTGCCAGCAGCCAAGAAGGCAGGGGAAACACCGGGGAGCTGTTTTTT.

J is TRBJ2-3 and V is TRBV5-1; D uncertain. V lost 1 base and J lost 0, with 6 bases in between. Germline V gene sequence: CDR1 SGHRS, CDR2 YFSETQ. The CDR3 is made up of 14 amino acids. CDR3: CASSLRHSTDTQYF. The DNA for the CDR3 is TGCGCCAGCAGCTTGAGACACAGCACAGATACGCAGTATTTT. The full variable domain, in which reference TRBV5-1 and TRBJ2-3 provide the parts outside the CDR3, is KAGVTQTPRYLIKTRGQQVTLSCSPISGHRSVSWYQQTPGQGLQFLFEYFSETQRNKGNFPGRFSGRQFSNSRSEMNVSTLELGDSALYLCASSLRHSTDTQYFGPGTRLTVL.

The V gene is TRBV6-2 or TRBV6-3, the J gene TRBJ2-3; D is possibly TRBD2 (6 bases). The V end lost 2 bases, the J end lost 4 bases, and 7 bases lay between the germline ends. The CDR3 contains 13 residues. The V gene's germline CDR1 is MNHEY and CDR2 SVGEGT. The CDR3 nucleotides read TGTGCCAGCAGTTACCGGGACTCAGATACGCAGTATTTT. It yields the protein CASSYRDSDTQYF.

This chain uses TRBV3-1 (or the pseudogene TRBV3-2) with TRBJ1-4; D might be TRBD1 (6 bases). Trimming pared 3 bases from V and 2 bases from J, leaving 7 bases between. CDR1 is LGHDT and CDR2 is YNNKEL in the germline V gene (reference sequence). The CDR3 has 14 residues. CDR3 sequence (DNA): TGTGCCAGCAGCCAGAGGGGGACTAATGAAAAACTGTTTTTT. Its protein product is CASSQRGTNEKLFF.

CDR3 DNA sequence: TGCGCCAGCAGCCAAGGGCCTAGGGACAGCAACACCGGGGAGCTGTTTTTT. Residues: CASSQGPRDSNTGELFF. V is TRBV4-1 and J is TRBJ2-2, with 7 bases aligning to TRBD1. The CDR3 is made up of 17 amino acids. Germline CDR1 is MGHRA and CDR2 is YSYEKL. The J segment lost 2 bases and the V segment lost 1 base, leaving 7 bases of the junction unmatched.

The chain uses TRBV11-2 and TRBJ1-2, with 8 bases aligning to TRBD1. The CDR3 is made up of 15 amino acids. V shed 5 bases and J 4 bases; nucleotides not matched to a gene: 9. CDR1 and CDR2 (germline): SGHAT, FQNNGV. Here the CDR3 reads CASSPGTGLSYGYTF. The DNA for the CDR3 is TGTGCCAGCAGCCCCGGGACAGGACTCAGCTATGGCTACACCTTC.

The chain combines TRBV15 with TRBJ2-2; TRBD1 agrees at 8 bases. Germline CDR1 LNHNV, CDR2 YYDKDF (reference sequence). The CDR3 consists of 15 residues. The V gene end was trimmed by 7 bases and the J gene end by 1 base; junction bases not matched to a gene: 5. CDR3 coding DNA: TGTGCCACCAAGTCGACAGGGGAGAACACCGGGGAGCTGTTTTTT. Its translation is CATKSTGENTGELFF.

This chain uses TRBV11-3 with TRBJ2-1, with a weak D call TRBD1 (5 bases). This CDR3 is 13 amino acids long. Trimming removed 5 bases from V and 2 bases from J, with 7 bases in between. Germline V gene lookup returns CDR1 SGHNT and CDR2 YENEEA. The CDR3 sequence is CASSQDTYNEQFF. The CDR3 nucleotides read TGTGCCAGCAGCCAGGACACCTACAATGAGCAGTTCTTC.

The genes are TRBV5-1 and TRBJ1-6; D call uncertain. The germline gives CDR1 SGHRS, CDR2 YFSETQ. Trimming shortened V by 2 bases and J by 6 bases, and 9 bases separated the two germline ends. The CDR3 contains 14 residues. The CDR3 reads CASSFLEGNSPLHF. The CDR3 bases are TGCGCCAGCAGCTTTCTGGAGGGTAATTCACCCCTCCACTTT.

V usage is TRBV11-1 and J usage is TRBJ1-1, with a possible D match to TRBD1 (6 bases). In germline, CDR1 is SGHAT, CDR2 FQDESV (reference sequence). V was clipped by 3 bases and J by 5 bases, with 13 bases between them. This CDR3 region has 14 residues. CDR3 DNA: TGTGCCAGCAGCTTGGGCAGGGGAGGGACTGAAGCTTTCTTT. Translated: CASSLGRGGTEAFF.

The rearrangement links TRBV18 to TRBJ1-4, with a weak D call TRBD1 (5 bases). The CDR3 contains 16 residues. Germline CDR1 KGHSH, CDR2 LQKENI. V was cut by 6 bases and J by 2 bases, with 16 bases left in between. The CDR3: CASSGLQRGTNEKLFF. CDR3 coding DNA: TGTGCCAGCTCGGGACTTCAACGAGGGACTAATGAAAAACTGTTTTTT.

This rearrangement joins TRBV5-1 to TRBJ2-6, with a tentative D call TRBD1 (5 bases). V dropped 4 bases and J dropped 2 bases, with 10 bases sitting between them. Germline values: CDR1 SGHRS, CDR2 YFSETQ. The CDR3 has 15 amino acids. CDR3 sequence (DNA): TGCGCCAGCAGCCCCGCAGGGACTGGGGCCAACGTCCTGACTTTC. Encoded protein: CASSPAGTGANVLTF.

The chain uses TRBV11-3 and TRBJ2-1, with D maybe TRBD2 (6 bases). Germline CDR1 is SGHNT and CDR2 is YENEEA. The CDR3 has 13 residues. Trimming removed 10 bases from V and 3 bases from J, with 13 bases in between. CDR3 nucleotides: TGTGCCACTGGAGGGCAGAACTACAATGAGCAGTTCTTC. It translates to CATGGQNYNEQFF.

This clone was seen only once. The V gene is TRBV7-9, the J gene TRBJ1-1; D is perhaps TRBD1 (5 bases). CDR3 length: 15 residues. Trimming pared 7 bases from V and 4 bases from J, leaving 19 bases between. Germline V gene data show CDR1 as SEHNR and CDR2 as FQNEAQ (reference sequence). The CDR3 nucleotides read TGTGCCAGCATCCAGGGAACTTTGAGTACCACTGAAGCTTTCTTT. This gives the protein CASIQGTLSTTEAFF.

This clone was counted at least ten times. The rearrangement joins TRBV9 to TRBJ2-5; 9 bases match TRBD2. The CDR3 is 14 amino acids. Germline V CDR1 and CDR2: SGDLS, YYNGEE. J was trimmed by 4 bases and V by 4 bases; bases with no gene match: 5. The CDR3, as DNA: TGTGCCAGCAGCCCAATTAGCGGGGGAGAGACCCAGTACTTC. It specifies CASSPISGGETQYF.

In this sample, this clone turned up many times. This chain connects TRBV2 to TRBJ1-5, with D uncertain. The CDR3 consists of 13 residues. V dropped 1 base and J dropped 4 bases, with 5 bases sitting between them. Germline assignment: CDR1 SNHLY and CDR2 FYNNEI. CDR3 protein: CASSEERNQPQHF. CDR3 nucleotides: TGTGCCAGCAGTGAAGAGCGTAATCAGCCCCAGCATTTT. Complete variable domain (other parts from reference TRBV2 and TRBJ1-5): EPEVTQTPSHQVTQMGQEVILRCVPISNHLYFYWYRQILGQKVEFLVSFYNNEISEKSEIFDDQFSVERPDGSNFTLKIRSTKLEDSAMYFCASSEERNQPQHFGDGTRLSIL.